Listed here are 13 T cell receptor beta chains from one sample, sequenced in a study of shared clonotypes between healthy human individuals. The method was immunoSEQ multiplex PCR; TCRdb's version includes in-frame clones alone and lacks a portion of them. This table has some 1.1 million clones, roughly 77% appearing once. The sequenced sample was memory CD4+ T cells from PBMCs. Subset denoted: CD45RA-negative fraction. These receptors all stem from a man younger than 35 in good health. Some clones in this sample may be carry-over from other donors' samples.

CDR3 nucleotides: TGTGCCATCAGTGAGTCCCTACTGGCGGGAGAGACCCAGTACTTC. It yields the protein CAISESLLAGETQYF. The gene calls are TRBV10-3 and TRBJ2-5, with a tentative D call TRBD2 (5 bases). Germline loops: CDR1 ENHRY, CDR2 SYGVKD. This CDR3 spans 15 amino acids. The V gene lost 0 bases and the J gene lost 4 bases, with 12 bases spanning the gap.

The chain carries TRBV18 and TRBJ2-2; 9 positions match TRBD2. After removal of 3 bases from V and 6 bases from J, the junction contained 2 bases not matched to a gene. Germline CDR1 KGHSH, CDR2 LQKENI. The CDR3 consists of 14 residues. This CDR3 reads CASSPSGSSGELFF. As DNA, the CDR3 is TGTGCCAGCTCACCTAGCGGGAGTTCCGGGGAGCTGTTTTTT. Supplemented by reference TRBV18 and TRBJ2-2, the full variable domain reads NAGVMQNPRHLVRRRGQEARLRCSPMKGHSHVYWYRQLPEEGLKFMVYLQKENIIDESGMPKERFSAEFPKEGPSILRIQQVVRGDSAAYFCASSPSGSSGELFFGEGSRLTVL.

The V and J genes are TRBV5-1 and TRBJ2-3; perhaps TRBD2 as D (7 bases). This CDR3 contains 15 residues. The germline V gene has CDR1 SGHRS and CDR2 YFSETQ. V was pared by 4 bases and J by 2 bases, with 14 bases between. This chain's CDR3 is CASSPQGGVTDTQYF. The CDR3 nucleotides are TGCGCCAGCAGCCCTCAAGGGGGGGTCACAGATACGCAGTATTTT.

The chain recombines TRBV6-5 with TRBJ1-2; D may be TRBD1 (6 bases). The V and J ends lost 0 bases and 4 bases respectively, with 15 bases between them. Germline loops: CDR1 MNHEY, CDR2 SVGAGI. This CDR3 spans 16 amino acids. The CDR3 loop is CASSYSTQGLIYGYTF. CDR3 nucleotides: TGTGCCAGCAGTTACTCGACTCAGGGGCTGATCTATGGCTACACCTTC.

This chain uses TRBV5-8 with TRBJ2-7; D is unclear. Germline V CDR1 and CDR2: SGHTS, YDEGEE. V was pared by 3 bases and J by 6 bases, with 4 bases between. The CDR3 runs 10 residues. In nucleotides, the CDR3 is TGTGCCAGCAGCTCGTTCGAGCAGTACTTC. This codes for CASSSFEQYF.

This clone was seen at least ten times. J is TRBJ1-5 and V is TRBV28; no clear D gene. V was shortened by 6 bases and J by 0 bases, with 18 bases between the two germline ends. The CDR3 runs 17 residues. Germline-derived CDR1 and CDR2 are MDHEN and SYDVKM. The CDR3 bases are TGTGCCAGCAGCACCCCCGGACGGGCTTATAGCAATCAGCCCCAGCATTTT. Its protein product is CASSTPGRAYSNQPQHF.

Comments on this clone: A much larger clone is a single base away; this may be a read error. The sample holds other DNA sequences that translate to the same CDR3. The chain is built from TRBV27 and TRBJ1-5; D is ambiguous. V dropped 6 bases and J dropped 1 base, with 4 bases sitting between them. There are 12 residues in the CDR3. Germline values: CDR1 MNHEY, CDR2 SMNVEV (reference sequence). CDR3 amino acids: CASSGSNQPQHF. Here the CDR3 DNA reads TGTGCCAGCAGCGGGAGCAATCAGCCCCAGCATTTT.

This chain uses TRBV7-8 with TRBJ2-1; 8 positions agree with TRBD2. Germline V CDR1 and CDR2: SGHVS, FQNEAQ. CDR3 length equals 14 residues. Trimming at V came to 3 bases and at J to 6 bases, leaving 4 bases not matched to a gene. This CDR3 is CASSFSGSINEQFF. The CDR3 DNA follows: TGTGCCAGCAGCTTCAGCGGGAGTATCAATGAGCAGTTCTTC.

This chain links TRBV4-2 with TRBJ1-5; 8 bases match TRBD1. The CDR3 runs 15 residues. CDR1 LGHNA and CDR2 YNFKEQ come from the germline V gene. The V gene end was trimmed by 1 base and the J gene end by 2 bases; junction bases not matched to a gene: 1. The DNA for the CDR3 is TGTGCCAGCAGCCAAGCACAGGGGGGCAATCAGCCCCAGCATTTT. Its protein is CASSQAQGGNQPQHF.

This clone was seen more than once but under ten times. This rearrangement joins TRBV28 to TRBJ1-2; 10 nucleotides agree with TRBD1. The CDR3 is made up of 14 amino acids. J lost 2 bases, V lost 8 bases, and 5 bases had no gene match. From germline, CDR1 is MDHEN and CDR2 SYDVKM. CDR3 sequence reads: CASLGTGENYGYTF. The CDR3 nucleotides are TGTGCCAGCCTAGGGACAGGGGAAAACTATGGCTACACCTTC.

This clone was found many times. Other nucleotide sequences in the sample specify the same CDR3. The chain uses TRBV11-2 and TRBJ2-7; no firm D call. Germline values: CDR1 SGHAT, CDR2 FQNNGV. The CDR3 is made up of 12 amino acids. Trimming removed 5 bases from V and 4 bases from J, with 9 bases in between. CDR3 residues: CASSRGPYEQYF. DNA for the CDR3: TGTGCCAGCAGCCGAGGACCATACGAGCAGTACTTC.

This chain links TRBV18 with TRBJ1-5; unclear D gene. The germline CDR1 and CDR2 sequences are KGHSH and LQKENI. The V gene lost 9 bases and the J gene lost 5 bases, with 14 bases spanning the gap. The CDR3 has 13 amino acids. CDR3 loop: CASKLNSDQPQHF. The CDR3 region has the DNA TGTGCCAGTAAACTCAATTCCGATCAGCCCCAGCATTTT.

In the case of this clone: A much larger clone differs from this one at a single base, so this may be a read error. This chain joins TRBV7-9 and TRBJ2-5; D is ambiguous. The J call is doubtful: the DNA matches TRBJ2-7 better. This CDR3 has 12 amino acids. Germline assignment: CDR1 SEHNR and CDR2 FQNEAQ (reference sequence). The CDR3 here is CASSTDSYEQYF. The DNA of the CDR3 is TGTGCCAGCAGCACGGACTCCTACGAGCAGTACTTC.